The present entry profiles one T cell receptor (beta chain) with its context. Its specificity is unknown. Germline assignment: CDR1 SGHDN and CDR2 FVKESK. V lost 1 base and J lost 10; bases outside the gene matches: 7. CDR3 length equals 15 residues. This sample was included in a study of T cell responses to AZD1222 COVID-19 vaccine. Some second doses came at about 4 weeks and others at about 12 weeks; these were pooled. Study-wide findings and caveats: Researchers took repertoire samples only after the peak T cell response had come. There were vaccine-associated CD4 TCRs across spike, dominant at 160-218 and 743-854. In the spike-specific TCR repertoire, nearly half reportedly target unmutated variant regions.

Sequencing was performed with immunoSEQ multiplex PCR; in TCRdb, only in-frame clones are kept and a portion is missing. Of 190,000 or so clones in the sample, 88% are singletons; the top ten hold roughly 26%. Here the sequenced sample was peripheral blood, taken 28 days after the second AZD1222 dose. This TCR came from an adult who received the AZD1222 COVID-19 vaccine. This chain joins TRBV14 and TRBJ2-1; TRBD2 agrees at 10 bases. CDR3 coding DNA: TGTGCCAGCAGCCAAGGATTAGCGGGAGGTAGGGAGCAGTTCTTC. Encoded protein: CASSQGLAGGREQFF.